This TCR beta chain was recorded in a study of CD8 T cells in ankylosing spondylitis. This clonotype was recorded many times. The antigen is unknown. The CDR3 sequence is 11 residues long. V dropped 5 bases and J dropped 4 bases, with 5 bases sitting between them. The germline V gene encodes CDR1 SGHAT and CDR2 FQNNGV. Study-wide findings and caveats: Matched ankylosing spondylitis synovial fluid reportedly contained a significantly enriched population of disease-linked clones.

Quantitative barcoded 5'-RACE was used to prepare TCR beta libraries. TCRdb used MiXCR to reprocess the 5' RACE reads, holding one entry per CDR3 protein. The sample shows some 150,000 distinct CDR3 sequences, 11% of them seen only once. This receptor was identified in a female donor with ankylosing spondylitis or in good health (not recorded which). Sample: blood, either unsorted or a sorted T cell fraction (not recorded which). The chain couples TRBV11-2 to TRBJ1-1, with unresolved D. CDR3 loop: CASSHITEAFF. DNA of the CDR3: TGTGCCAGCAGCCATATCACTGAAGCTTTCTTT.